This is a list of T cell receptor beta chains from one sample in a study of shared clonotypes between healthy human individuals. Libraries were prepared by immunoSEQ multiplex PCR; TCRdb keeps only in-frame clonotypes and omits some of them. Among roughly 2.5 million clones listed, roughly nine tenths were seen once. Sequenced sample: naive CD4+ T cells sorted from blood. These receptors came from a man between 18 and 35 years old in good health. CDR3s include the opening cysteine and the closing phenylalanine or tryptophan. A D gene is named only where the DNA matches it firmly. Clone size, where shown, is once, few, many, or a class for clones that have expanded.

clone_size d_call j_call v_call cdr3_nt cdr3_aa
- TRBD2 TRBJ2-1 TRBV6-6 TGTGCCAGCAGTTACGGCGGGGGGGGGAATGAGCAGTTCTTC CASSYGGGGNEQFF
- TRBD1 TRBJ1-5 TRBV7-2 TGTGCCAGCACCGGGGACAGGAATCAGCCCCAGCATTTT CASTGDRNQPQHF
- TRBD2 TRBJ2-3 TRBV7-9 TGTGCCAGCAGCCCCAAAGGGGGGGGGACTAGCAGCGATACGCAGTATTTT CASSPKGGGTSSDTQYF
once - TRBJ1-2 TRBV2 TGTGCCAGCAGTGTCAGGGCCCCGGATGGCTACACCTTC CASSVRAPDGYTF
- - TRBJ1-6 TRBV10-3 TGTGCCATCAGTCGAGGGAGGAAGAATTCACCCCTCCACTTT CAISRGRKNSPLHF
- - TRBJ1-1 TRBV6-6 TGTGCCAGCAGTTACAGCCCACCCAATGAAGCTTTCTTT CASSYSPPNEAFF
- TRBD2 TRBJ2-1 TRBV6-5 TGTGCCAGCAGTAAACTAGCGGGGGGTCGAAATGAGCAGTTCTTC CASSKLAGGRNEQFF
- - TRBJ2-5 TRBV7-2 TGTGCCAGCAGCTTAGGGACCTTCCGGGTAGAGACCCAGTACTTC CASSLGTFRVETQYF
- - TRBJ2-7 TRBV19 TGTGCCAGTAGTGAGACAGGCAGGACCAACGAGCAGTACTTC CASSETGRTNEQYF
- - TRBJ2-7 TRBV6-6 TGTGCCAGCAGCCCAGGGACGGGAATCTCCTACGAGCAGTACTTC CASSPGTGISYEQYF
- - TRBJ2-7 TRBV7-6 TGTGCCAGCAGCTTAGGAGGAAGGGGGAACTCCTACGAGCAGTACTTC CASSLGGRGNSYEQYF
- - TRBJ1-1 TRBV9 TGTGCCAGCAGCGTAGACTCGGGGAACACTGAAGCTTTCTTT CASSVDSGNTEAFF
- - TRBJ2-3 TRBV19 TGTGCCAGTAGTATGGCGGGCGGAAAGCGCACAGATACGCAGTATTTT CASSMAGGKRTDTQYF
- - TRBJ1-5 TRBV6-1 TGTGCCAGCAGTGAACTCCTCATGAGCAATCAGCCCCAGCATTTT CASSELLMSNQPQHF
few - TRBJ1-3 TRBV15 TGTGCCACCGGCCTGCTCTCCGGAAACACCATATATTTT CATGLLSGNTIYF
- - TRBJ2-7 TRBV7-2 TGTGCCAGCAGCCGCCCTTCCCACGAGCAGTACTTC CASSRPSHEQYF